The 28 T cell receptor beta chains listed next were all sequenced from one sample in a study of early T cells in non-severe SARS-CoV-2 infection. One entry per CDR3 protein, called by TCRdb with MiXCR from the 5' RACE reads. This table has about 39,000 distinct CDR3 sequences, roughly 4% appearing once. Material: whole blood. The receptors shown here come from an adult who was a healthcare worker with PCR-confirmed SARS-CoV-2 infection or an uninfected control (not recorded which).

This clonotype appeared many times. The CDR3 sequence: CASSHEWTGGNTGELFF. The CDR3 nucleotides read TGTGCCAGCAGCCACGAATGGACAGGGGGGAACACCGGGGAGCTGTTTTTT. The chain links TRBV14 to TRBJ2-2, with TRBD1 matching 10 bases. CDR1 and CDR2 (germline): SGHDN, FVKESK. Germline trimming cut 3 bases from V and 1 base from J; bases unmatched to any gene: 5. The CDR3 sequence is 17 residues long.

This clonotype showed up many times. The chain recombines TRBV12-3 or TRBV12-4 with TRBJ1-1, with D unresolved. Trimming cost V 7 bases and J 5 bases, with 8 bases left between them. This CDR3 has 11 residues. The CDR3 sequence is CASMEGTEAFF. DNA of the CDR3: TGTGCCAGCATGGAGGGTACTGAAGCTTTCTTT.

This clonotype was observed many times. The rearrangement links TRBV12-3 or TRBV12-4 to TRBJ2-7, with 7 bases identical to TRBD1. The junction had 7 bases not matched to a gene; V was cut back by 6 bases and J by 2 bases. The CDR3 has 14 residues. The CDR3, as DNA: TGTGCCAGCAGCCTGGGACAGTACCCCTACGAGCAGTACTTC. Translation: CASSLGQYPYEQYF.

This clonotype has a count of ten or more. J is TRBJ1-2 and V is TRBV15, with 9 bases aligning to TRBD1. Germline V gene lookup returns CDR1 LNHNV and CDR2 YYDKDF (reference sequence). The CDR3 length is 14 residues. V dropped 3 bases and J dropped 7; count of bases not matched to a gene: 6. The CDR3 spells CATSRGDRVGGYTF. Written as DNA, the CDR3 is TGTGCCACCAGCAGGGGGGACAGGGTTGGTGGCTACACCTTC.

This clonotype was found many times. The CDR3 region is CASSPSPNWGLAGEITQYF. In DNA form, the CDR3 reads TGTGCCAGCAGCCCTTCGCCCAATTGGGGTCTAGCGGGGGAGATTACGCAGTATTTT. V usage is TRBV12-3 or TRBV12-4 and J usage is TRBJ2-3; 10 nucleotides agree with TRBD2. The CDR3 sequence is 19 residues long. Trimming removed 6 bases from V and 8 bases from J; junction bases left unmatched: 23.

This clonotype has at least ten counts. This chain connects TRBV29-1 to TRBJ2-3; D unclear. This CDR3 has 17 residues. Looked up from germline, CDR1 is SQVTM and CDR2 is ANQGSEA. Trimming cost V 1 base and J 3 bases, with 20 bases left between them. The CDR3 region has the DNA TGCAGCGTTGAAGGTGGTTTTTTGGGGTTACTTACAGATACGCAGTATTTT. This sequence encodes CSVEGGFLGLLTDTQYF.

The chain recombines TRBV20-1 with TRBJ2-7, with 8 bases aligning to TRBD1. CDR3 length equals 13 residues. The V gene end was trimmed by 3 bases and the J gene end by 5 bases; junction bases not matched to a gene: 6. Germline-derived CDR1 and CDR2 are DFQATT and SNEGSKA (reference sequence). In nucleotides, the CDR3 is TGCAGTGCTAGGGTGGACAGGGTCCACGAGCAGTACTTC. It codes for CSARVDRVHEQYF.

This clonotype is classed as medium-sized. This chain uses TRBV6-4 with TRBJ2-6; a possible D gene is TRBD1 (5 bases). The CDR3 is 15 amino acids. Germline-derived CDR1 and CDR2 are MRHNA and SNTAGT. V was shortened by 2 bases and J by 0 bases, with 5 bases between the two germline ends. CDR3 in DNA: TGTGCCAGCAGTGACGGACACTCTGGGGCCAACGTCCTGACTTTC. Translated, it gives CASSDGHSGANVLTF.

The rearrangement links TRBV9 to TRBJ1-6; the match to TRBD1 covers 7 bases. The CDR3 spans 15 residues. Germline assignment: CDR1 SGDLS and CDR2 YYNGEE. J lost 6 bases, V lost 4 bases, and 7 bases had no gene match. The CDR3 DNA sequence: TGTGCCAGCAGCCGGGGAGGGGGCGTTAATTCACCCCTCCACTTT. Protein: CASSRGGGVNSPLHF. Drawing the rest from reference TRBV9 and TRBJ1-6, the complete variable domain is DSGVTQTPKHLITATGQRVTLRCSPRSGDLSVYWYQQSLDQGLQFLIQYYNGEERAKGNILERFSAQQFPDLHSELNLSSLELGDSALYFCASSRGGGVNSPLHFGNGTRLTVT.

This clonotype appeared many times. This chain connects TRBV6-4 to TRBJ2-3, with D uncertain. Germline values: CDR1 MRHNA, CDR2 SNTAGT. V lost 2 bases and J 1 base, leaving 4 bases between the germline ends. The CDR3 has 13 amino acids. CDR3 bases: TGTGCCAGCAGTGACCAGGGCACAGATACGCAGTATTTT. Encoded protein: CASSDQGTDTQYF.

There are a few counts of this clonotype. CDR3 region: CASSLVFGDGQTQYF. The DNA of the CDR3 is TGCGCCAGCAGCTTGGTTTTCGGAGATGGTCAGACCCAGTACTTC. The chain links TRBV5-1 to TRBJ2-5; no definite D call. Germline V gene sequence: CDR1 SGHRS, CDR2 YFSETQ. The length of the CDR3 is 15 residues. V was trimmed by 0 bases and J by 6 bases, leaving 15 bases between them. Complete variable domain (other parts from reference TRBV5-1 and TRBJ2-5): KAGVTQTPRYLIKTRGQQVTLSCSPISGHRSVSWYQQTPGQGLQFLFEYFSETQRNKGNFPGRFSGRQFSNSRSEMNVSTLELGDSALYLCASSLVFGDGQTQYFGPGTRLLVL.

This clonotype occurred many times. The V and J genes are TRBV12-3 or TRBV12-4 and TRBJ1-2; a weak D match, TRBD1 (5 bases). V was trimmed by 6 bases and J by 8 bases, leaving 22 bases between them. CDR3 size: 15 residues. The chain's CDR3 is CASSSRQGLYDGYTF. CDR3 bases: TGTGCCAGCAGCTCACGTCAGGGACTTTATGACGGCTACACCTTC.

At least ten counts were recorded for this clonotype. This chain connects TRBV5-1 to TRBJ2-6; D is unclear. The V gene lost 0 bases and the J gene lost 1 base, with 2 bases spanning the gap. The germline gives CDR1 SGHRS, CDR2 YFSETQ. The CDR3 covers 14 residues. The CDR3 region has the DNA TGCGCCAGCAGCTTGGAATCTGGGGCCAACGTCCTGACTTTC. Amino acid sequence: CASSLESGANVLTF. Full variable domain (outside the CDR3, taken from reference TRBV5-1 and TRBJ2-6): KAGVTQTPRYLIKTRGQQVTLSCSPISGHRSVSWYQQTPGQGLQFLFEYFSETQRNKGNFPGRFSGRQFSNSRSEMNVSTLELGDSALYLCASSLESGANVLTFGAGSRLTVL.

This clonotype was counted only a few times. The chain employs TRBV24-1 and TRBJ2-1; D gene ambiguous. The CDR3 contains 16 residues. Trimming cost V 2 bases and J 5 bases, with 15 bases left between them. Germline CDR1 is KGHDR and CDR2 is SFDVKD. CDR3 loop: CATSDSSLSLHNEQFF. The CDR3 DNA reads as TGTGCCACCAGTGATTCCTCCCTGTCTTTACACAATGAGCAGTTCTTC.

At least ten counts were recorded for this clonotype. The chain combines TRBV7-2 with TRBJ1-4; no clear D. CDR3 length equals 14 residues. V was shortened by 0 bases and J by 5 bases, with 7 bases between the two germline ends. Germline values: CDR1 SGHTA, CDR2 FQGNSA. The CDR3 bases are TGTGCCAGCAGCTTAGCGAGCAAGAATGAAAAACTGTTTTTT. Translation gives CASSLASKNEKLFF.

This clonotype was observed many times. The chain combines TRBV6-5 with TRBJ2-7; D is possibly TRBD1 (6 bases). The germline gives CDR1 MNHEY, CDR2 SVGAGI. Between the trimmed V and J ends, which lost 5 bases and 2 bases, there was a span of 13 bases. This CDR3 has 14 amino acids. CDR3: CASSEAGVTYEQYF. The CDR3 nucleotides read TGTGCCAGCAGTGAAGCAGGGGTAACCTACGAGCAGTACTTC.

The chain links TRBV6-6 to TRBJ2-1, with TRBD2 identical over 8 bases. This CDR3 is 15 amino acids long. Germline V gene lookup returns CDR1 MNHNY and CDR2 SVGAGI (reference sequence). J lost 5 bases, V lost 2 bases, and 5 bases had no gene match. The CDR3 DNA is TGTGCCAGCAGTTACACGGGAGCGGGAGACAATGAGCAGTTCTTC. The encoded protein is CASSYTGAGDNEQFF.

This clonotype was picked up many times. The chain recombines TRBV10-1 with TRBJ2-7, with D perhaps given as TRBD1 or TRBD2 (5 bases each). The CDR3 totals 13 residues. V was clipped by 6 bases and J by 4 bases, with 13 bases between them. Germline V CDR1 and CDR2: WNHNN, SYGVQD (reference sequence). The CDR3 DNA is TGCGCCAGCAGCGGGGACCCAATTTACGAGCAGTACTTC. The encoded protein is CASSGDPIYEQYF.

The chain uses TRBV29-1 and TRBJ2-7; tentative D call: TRBD1 (8 bases). Germline V gene data show CDR1 as SQVTM and CDR2 as ANQGSEA. The CDR3 extends over 12 amino acids. Trimming removed 7 bases from V and 7 bases from J, with 17 bases in between. CDR3 residues: CSAYDRGGEQYF. Here the CDR3 DNA reads TGCAGCGCCTATGACAGGGGAGGGGAGCAGTACTTC.

This clonotype was counted ten times or more. The rearrangement joins TRBV4-2 to TRBJ2-7; D is perhaps TRBD1 or TRBD2 (7 bases each). Trimming left V 1 base short and J 0 bases short, with 13 bases between. Per the germline V gene, CDR1 is LGHNA and CDR2 is YNFKEQ. The CDR3 contains 16 residues. CDR3: CASSQVGGTASYEQYF. The CDR3 coding sequence is TGTGCCAGCAGCCAAGTGGGGGGGACAGCCTCCTACGAGCAGTACTTC.

This clonotype was seen at least ten times. This sequence joins TRBV2 and TRBJ2-2; no firm D call. The V end lost 8 bases, the J end lost 3 bases, and 10 bases lay between the germline ends. Looked up from germline, CDR1 is SNHLY and CDR2 is FYNNEI. The CDR3 contains 13 residues. Here the CDR3 reads CASAAPHTGELFF. The DNA for the CDR3 is TGTGCCAGCGCAGCGCCGCACACCGGGGAGCTGTTTTTT.

The gene calls are TRBV12-3 or TRBV12-4 and TRBJ2-7; D is possibly TRBD1 (5 bases). The CDR3 length is 15 residues. The ends were cut back, 4 bases at V and 5 bases at J, with 18 bases in the middle. The DNA for the CDR3 is TGTGCCAGCAGTTCCCAAGGGGTGGAACCCCACGAGCAGTACTTC. This gives the protein CASSSQGVEPHEQYF.

This clonotype was found many times. The rearrangement joins TRBV18 to TRBJ2-6; 15 bases fit TRBD2. Germline CDR1 and CDR2: KGHSH and LQKENI. The CDR3 is 19 amino acids. J gave up 0 bases and V 2 bases, and 2 bases lay outside the gene matches. The CDR3 bases are TGTGCCAGCTCACCAAGGACTAGCGGGAGGGCCTCTGGGGCCAACGTCCTGACTTTC. Amino acid sequence: CASSPRTSGRASGANVLTF. Supplemented by reference TRBV18 and TRBJ2-6, the full variable domain reads NAGVMQNPRHLVRRRGQEARLRCSPMKGHSHVYWYRQLPEEGLKFMVYLQKENIIDESGMPKERFSAEFPKEGPSILRIQQVVRGDSAAYFCASSPRTSGRASGANVLTFGAGSRLTVL.

The V call is TRBV11-2, the J call TRBJ1-1; D perhaps matches TRBD1 (5 bases). The CDR3 totals 14 residues. Germline CDR1 is SGHAT and CDR2 is FQNNGV. V was trimmed by 3 bases and J by 4 bases, leaving 12 bases between them. This chain's CDR3 is CASSLGQGGTEAFF. The DNA for the CDR3 is TGTGCCAGCAGCTTGGGGCAGGGTGGCACTGAAGCTTTCTTT.

There are a few counts of this clonotype. This chain joins TRBV9 and TRBJ2-1; D is ambiguous. The CDR3 contains 14 residues. V lost 0 bases and J 0 bases, leaving 4 bases between the germline ends. Germline V lookup: CDR1 SGDLS, CDR2 YYNGEE. The CDR3 here is CASSVAPSYNEQFF. In DNA, the CDR3 is TGTGCCAGCAGCGTAGCTCCCTCCTACAATGAGCAGTTCTTC.

This clonotype was seen ten or more times. This sequence joins TRBV5-4 and TRBJ2-2; D remains unclear. Germline V lookup: CDR1 SGHNT, CDR2 YYREEE (reference sequence). This CDR3 has 14 amino acids. The germline V and J ends were trimmed by 0 bases and 4 bases, with 7 bases remaining between them. CDR3 residues: CASSLDWATGELFF. The CDR3 DNA is TGTGCCAGCAGCTTGGACTGGGCCACCGGGGAGCTGTTTTTT. Full variable domain (missing parts from reference TRBV5-4 and TRBJ2-2): ETGVTQSPTHLIKTRGQQVTLRCSSQSGHNTVSWYQQALGQGPQFIFQYYREEENGRGNFPPRFSGLQFPNYSSELNVNALELDDSALYLCASSLDWATGELFFGEGSRLTVL.

At least ten counts were recorded for this clonotype. The chain joins TRBV6-6 to TRBJ1-5; 7 positions agree with TRBD1. The ends lost 4 bases at V and 6 bases at J; junction bases unmatched: 9. Germline-derived CDR1 and CDR2 are MNHNY and SVGAGI (reference sequence). This CDR3 is 15 amino acids long. The CDR3 protein is CASSFRQGRGQPQHF. The CDR3 DNA reads as TGTGCCAGCAGTTTTCGACAGGGAAGAGGTCAGCCCCAGCATTTT.

In its sample, this clonotype was seen many times. This rearrangement joins TRBV29-1 to TRBJ2-5; no reliable D call. Trimming took 3 bases from V and 7 from J, leaving 6 bases between them. The CDR3 spans 10 residues. Germline V gene data show CDR1 as SQVTM and CDR2 as ANQGSEA. CDR3 sequence reads: CSVESGTQYF. The CDR3 region has the DNA TGCAGCGTTGAGAGTGGGACCCAGTACTTC.